This TCR beta chain was documented in a study of blood T cells in healthy people across ages. Points from the study as a whole: Reliance upon unsorted PBMCs precluded definitive naive versus antigen-experienced comparison.

There are 12 residues in the CDR3. A second PCR, run for roughly 6 to 11 cycles, used a sample-barcoded 5' primer plus a J-beta primer mix. TCRdb reprocessed the 5' RACE reads via MiXCR and lists one record per CDR3 protein. The profile shows over a million distinct CDR3 sequences, 55% to 75% of them singletons. In the case of this clonotype: Its antigen remains unknown. One end of the junction fails to match germline, which may point to a read error.

Researchers isolated at least 6 million PBMCs per sample. This TCR was sampled from a man between 18 and 35 years old in good health. This sequence joins TRBV12-3 or TRBV12-4 and TRBJ2-1; D gene uncertain. The source material was blood. The CDR3 region has the DNA TGTGCCAGCAGGGTGTCCTGCAATGAGCAGTTCTTC. As protein: CASRVSCNEQFF.